Presented here are 26 T cell receptor beta chains from one specimen sequenced in a study of high-grade serous ovarian cancer treatment subgroups (dated by TCRdb to 2020 to 2022). Collection of tumor samples took place before definitive surgery or chemotherapy. The method was the immunoSEQ multiplex PCR assay. What TCRdb holds here is the immuneACCESS table cut down to in-frame rearrangements. Part of the clones is not present; checked against another copy, under half of the missing clones reflect an unresolved V gene, and the others are unexplained. This sample gives under 30,000 clones in total; roughly 80% of them show up just once. In total, the top ten clones hold around 2.3% of the sample. What was sequenced was tumor tissue. The origin of the receptors is a human donor with high-grade serous ovarian cancer.

The rearrangement links TRBV6-1 to TRBJ2-1, with 9 bases aligning to TRBD2. The junction had 5 bases not matched to a gene; V was cut back by 7 bases and J by 7 bases. The CDR3 covers 13 residues. Looked up from germline, CDR1 is MNHNS and CDR2 is SASEGT. The CDR3 bases are TGTGCCAGCACGCCTAGCGGGATAAATGAGCAGTTCTTC. Its protein product is CASTPSGINEQFF.

The chain uses TRBV7-2 and TRBJ1-1; D is undetermined. Trimming stripped 4 bases from V and 2 bases from J, with 11 bases between. CDR3 length equals 14 residues. Germline-derived CDR1 and CDR2 are SGHTA and FQGNSA. The CDR3 region is CASSSQPSNTEAFF. CDR3 nucleotide sequence: TGTGCCAGCAGCTCCCAGCCGAGTAACACTGAAGCTTTCTTT.

The genes are TRBV6-1 and TRBJ1-2; 7 bases match TRBD1. The CDR3 covers 15 residues. V was clipped by 5 bases and J by 0 bases; unmatched bases: 6. Germline values: CDR1 MNHNS, CDR2 SASEGT. CDR3 protein: CASSNGQAANYGYTF. The CDR3 DNA reads as TGTGCCAGCAGTAACGGACAGGCCGCTAACTATGGCTACACCTTC.

This clone was seen more than once but under ten times. The genes are TRBV28 and TRBJ1-5; TRBD1 matches at 7 bases. The CDR3 contains 14 residues. The J segment lost 7 bases and the V segment lost 10 bases, leaving 13 bases of the junction unmatched. Germline values: CDR1 MDHEN, CDR2 SYDVKM. The CDR3 region is CAISTGSNGQPQHF. The CDR3 coding sequence is TGTGCCATCTCGACAGGGTCGAATGGACAGCCCCAGCATTTT.

This chain connects TRBV18 to TRBJ2-3, with 9 nucleotides matching TRBD2. V lost 3 bases and J lost 4; bases outside the gene matches: 2. This CDR3 has 14 amino acids. Germline values: CDR1 KGHSH, CDR2 LQKENI. CDR3 residues: CASSPSGSADTQYF. The CDR3 DNA is TGTGCCAGCTCACCTAGCGGGAGCGCAGATACGCAGTATTTT. The full variable domain, completed using reference TRBV18 and TRBJ2-3, is NAGVMQNPRHLVRRRGQEARLRCSPMKGHSHVYWYRQLPEEGLKFMVYLQKENIIDESGMPKERFSAEFPKEGPSILRIQQVVRGDSAAYFCASSPSGSADTQYFGPGTRLTVL.

V and J are TRBV5-8 and TRBJ2-5; the match to TRBD1 covers 8 bases. CDR1 is SGHTS and CDR2 is YDEGEE in the germline V gene. The CDR3 loop spans 17 amino acids. The ends lost 2 bases at V and 5 bases at J; junction bases unmatched: 14. The DNA of the CDR3 is TGTGCCAGCAGCTTCGGGACAGGTTCCGCCGGTTGGGAGACCCAGTACTTC. Translated, it gives CASSFGTGSAGWETQYF.

This chain joins TRBV15 and TRBJ2-5; 9 bases map to TRBD2. The V gene end was trimmed by 6 bases and the J gene end by 2 bases; junction bases not matched to a gene: 7. Germline V gene lookup returns CDR1 LNHNV and CDR2 YYDKDF (reference sequence). The CDR3 extends over 15 amino acids. Here the CDR3 reads CATRRGTSLQETQYF. In DNA, the CDR3 is TGTGCCACCAGACGCGGGACTAGCCTACAAGAGACCCAGTACTTC.

The genes are TRBV29-1 and TRBJ2-5; D possibly matches TRBD1 or TRBD2 (5 bases each). V was clipped by 7 bases and J by 2 bases, with 11 bases between them. There are 12 residues in the CDR3. The germline V gene encodes CDR1 SQVTM and CDR2 ANQGSEA. CDR3 DNA: TGCAGCGCGGGACCGCAGCAAGAGACCCAGTACTTC. Translation: CSAGPQQETQYF.

The CDR3, as DNA: TGTGCCAGCTCCGGGGCCGGTCATGAGCAGTTCTTC. Translating it yields CASSGAGHEQFF. The V call is TRBV9, the J call TRBJ2-1, with D perhaps assigned TRBD1 or TRBD2 (5 bases each). Germline V gene lookup returns CDR1 SGDLS and CDR2 YYNGEE. V lost 7 bases to trimming and J lost 8 bases, with 13 bases between them. The CDR3 length is 12 residues.

The V and J genes are TRBV2 and TRBJ1-5, with a weak D call TRBD1 (5 bases). Deletions cut 8 bases from V and 1 base from J, with 15 bases between. Germline V gives CDR1 SNHLY, CDR2 FYNNEI. The CDR3 consists of 15 residues. CDR3 coding DNA: TGTGCCAGCCAAAACAGGCCCGGGAGCAATCAGCCCCAGCATTTT. This gives the protein CASQNRPGSNQPQHF. Full variable domain (missing parts from reference TRBV2 and TRBJ1-5): EPEVTQTPSHQVTQMGQEVILRCVPISNHLYFYWYRQILGQKVEFLVSFYNNEISEKSEIFDDQFSVERPDGSNFTLKIRSTKLEDSAMYFCASQNRPGSNQPQHFGDGTRLSIL.

The chain is built from TRBV6-6 and TRBJ2-7; D is ambiguous. Germline V lookup: CDR1 MNHNY, CDR2 SVGAGI (reference sequence). The length of the CDR3 is 12 residues. The ends were cut back, 6 bases at V and 3 bases at J, with 9 bases in the middle. Here the CDR3 DNA reads TGTGCCAGCAGCTATGAGGACTACGAGCAGTACTTC. It translates to CASSYEDYEQYF.

This clone was observed once. The genes are TRBV6-1 and TRBJ1-5; 8 positions match TRBD1. Trimming took 6 bases from V and 6 from J; bases not matched to a gene: 7. The CDR3 has 14 amino acids. CDR1 and CDR2 from the germline V gene are MNHNS and SASEGT. CDR3 in DNA: TGTGCCAGCAGGCGGGCAGGGGGCTTTCAGCCCCAGCATTTT. It is translated as CASRRAGGFQPQHF.

The chain employs TRBV27 and TRBJ2-3; 9 nucleotides line up with TRBD2. V dropped 0 bases and J dropped 4; count of bases not matched to a gene: 5. From germline, CDR1 is MNHEY and CDR2 SMNVEV (reference sequence). This CDR3 contains 16 residues. CDR3 sequence reads: CASSLSWREGADTQYF. CDR3 DNA sequence: TGTGCCAGCAGTTTATCTTGGCGGGAGGGTGCAGATACGCAGTATTTT.

This clone was picked up a small number of times. The chain has TRBV28 and TRBJ1-2; 8 bases align to TRBD1. The CDR3 is 13 amino acids. Germline V gene data show CDR1 as MDHEN and CDR2 as SYDVKM. J gave up 3 bases and V 6 bases, and 3 bases lay outside the gene matches. For the CDR3, the DNA is TGTGCCAGCAGGCCGGACAGGGACTATGGCTACACCTTC. This translates into CASRPDRDYGYTF.

This chain joins TRBV30 and TRBJ2-1, with D hard to call. The CDR3 extends over 12 amino acids. CDR1 and CDR2 (germline): GTSNPN, SVGIG (reference sequence). The V end lost 5 bases, the J end lost 0 bases, and 5 bases lay between the germline ends. In DNA form, the CDR3 reads TGTGCCTGGTCTGCCTCCTACAATGAGCAGTTCTTC. It encodes CAWSASYNEQFF.

The chain recombines TRBV6-6 with TRBJ2-7, with 11 bases that match TRBD1. The germline V gene encodes CDR1 MNHNY and CDR2 SVGAGI (reference sequence). The CDR3 covers 14 residues. Trimming cost V 5 bases and J 7 bases; bases outside gene matches: 7. DNA for the CDR3: TGTGCCAGCAGTGGCGGACAGGGGGCGCGGGAGCAGTACTTC. This sequence encodes CASSGGQGAREQYF.

The chain recombines TRBV6-1 with TRBJ2-2; no clear D. Per germline, CDR1 MNHNS and CDR2 SASEGT. Trimming took off 8 bases at V and 0 bases at J, with 13 bases between the two ends. CDR3 length: 15 amino acids. CDR3 coding DNA: TGTGCCAGCTGTCTCCAGGATCCGAACACCGGGGAGCTGTTTTTT. Protein product: CASCLQDPNTGELFF.

V is TRBV28 and J is TRBJ2-7; D gene unclear. This CDR3 has 13 amino acids. Trimming took 7 bases from V and 2 from J, leaving 12 bases between them. CDR1 MDHEN and CDR2 SYDVKM come from the germline V gene. The CDR3 DNA follows: TGTGCCAGCACAGACGGACGGCCCTACGAGCAGTACTTC. Translating it yields CASTDGRPYEQYF.

The V and J genes are TRBV18 and TRBJ1-3; D is possibly TRBD1 (5 bases). The CDR3 covers 14 residues. Germline CDR1 KGHSH, CDR2 LQKENI. Trimming shortened V by 0 bases and J by 2 bases, and 5 bases separated the two germline ends. The CDR3 coding sequence is TGTGCCAGCTCACCACCGGGGGCTGGAAACACCATATATTTT. Amino acid sequence: CASSPPGAGNTIYF. The whole variable domain, filled in from reference TRBV18 and TRBJ1-3, reads NAGVMQNPRHLVRRRGQEARLRCSPMKGHSHVYWYRQLPEEGLKFMVYLQKENIIDESGMPKERFSAEFPKEGPSILRIQQVVRGDSAAYFCASSPPGAGNTIYFGEGSWLTVV.

This chain links TRBV30 with TRBJ1-1; TRBD1 matches 10 bases. J gave up 1 base and V 3 bases, and 5 bases lay outside the gene matches. Germline lookup yields CDR1 GTSNPN and CDR2 SVGIG (reference sequence). The CDR3 is made up of 15 amino acids. The CDR3: CAWRGQGRGNTEAFF. The CDR3 nucleotides read TGTGCCTGGAGGGGACAGGGGAGAGGGAACACTGAAGCTTTCTTT.

In regard to this clone: Other nucleotide sequences in the sample specify the same CDR3. This chain uses TRBV4-1 with TRBJ1-2, with TRBD1 matching 7 bases. Germline V gives CDR1 MGHRA, CDR2 YSYEKL. Germline trimming cut 0 bases from V and 3 bases from J; bases unmatched to any gene: 4. This CDR3 spans 15 amino acids. The CDR3 DNA is TGCGCCAGCAGCCAAGATCCTGGGACAGACTATGGCTACACCTTC. Translation: CASSQDPGTDYGYTF.

The chain employs TRBV9 and TRBJ2-1; no firm D call. In germline, CDR1 is SGDLS, CDR2 YYNGEE. The CDR3 covers 15 residues. V dropped 2 bases and J dropped 5 bases, with 14 bases sitting between them. DNA of the CDR3: TGTGCCAGCAGCGTGGGATTGGGCCTAGACAATGAGCAGTTCTTC. It translates to CASSVGLGLDNEQFF.

The chain employs TRBV5-8 and TRBJ2-7; 7 nucleotides align to TRBD1. J was trimmed by 3 bases and V by 6 bases; bases with no gene match: 12. This CDR3 is built from 15 residues. Germline CDR1 and CDR2: SGHTS and YDEGEE. The CDR3 is CASTLWTGVIYEQYF. In nucleotides, the CDR3 is TGTGCCAGCACCCTCTGGACAGGCGTTATCTACGAGCAGTACTTC.

J is TRBJ1-2 and V is TRBV2; D unclear. The V end lost 2 bases, the J end lost 6 bases, and 16 bases lay between the germline ends. The CDR3 covers 15 residues. CDR1 is SNHLY and CDR2 is FYNNEI in the germline V gene. The CDR3 DNA reads as TGTGCCAGCAGTGAATGGTACAGAACGGACGATGGCTACACCTTC. It codes for CASSEWYRTDDGYTF.

V gene TRBV30 combines with J gene TRBJ2-2, with a weak D call TRBD2 (6 bases). Trimming stripped 0 bases from V and 4 bases from J, with 12 bases between. This CDR3 comprises 15 residues. Germline V gene data show CDR1 as GTSNPN and CDR2 as SVGIG (reference sequence). The CDR3: CAWSVLSGVTGELFF. For the CDR3, the DNA is TGTGCCTGGAGTGTACTCTCGGGGGTCACCGGGGAGCTGTTTTTT. The full variable domain, in which reference TRBV30 and TRBJ2-2 provide the parts outside the CDR3, is SQTIHQWPATLVQPVGSPLSLECTVEGTSNPNLYWYRQAAGRGLQLLFYSVGIGQISSEVPQNLSASRPQDRQFILSSKKLLLSDSGFYLCAWSVLSGVTGELFFGEGSRLTVL.

The rearrangement uses TRBV5-1 and TRBJ2-1; 8 bases agree with TRBD1. From germline, CDR1 is SGHRS and CDR2 YFSETQ. The CDR3 is 15 residues long. V gave up 4 bases and J gave up 6 bases; unmatched junction bases: 9. The CDR3, as DNA: TGCGCCAGCAGCCCGGGGACAGGTCGGGGCAATGAGCAGTTCTTC. Its protein is CASSPGTGRGNEQFF.